The 22 T cell receptor beta chains listed next were all sequenced from one sample in a study of CD8 T cells in Susac syndrome. Random hexamers primed reverse transcription of 0.5 to 1 ug RNA. One entry per CDR3 protein, called by TCRdb with MiXCR from the immunoSEQ multiplex PCR reads. This sample has under 350,000 distinct CDR3 sequences, with 92% found just once. The sample was CD4+ T cells from PBMCs. Source of these receptors: a human donor with multiple sclerosis.

This clonotype occurred once. J is TRBJ2-1 and V is TRBV6-5; the D gene could be TRBD1 or TRBD2 (6 bases each). V dropped 2 bases and J dropped 0 bases, with 11 bases sitting between them. Looked up from germline, CDR1 is MNHEY and CDR2 is SVGAGI. This CDR3 is 16 amino acids long. CDR3 in amino acids: CASSYEGGSSYNEQFF. The CDR3 DNA reads as TGTGCCAGCAGTTACGAGGGGGGTAGCTCCTACAATGAGCAGTTCTTC.

This chain uses TRBV11-2 with TRBJ1-4; TRBD1 matches 7 bases. V dropped 4 bases and J dropped 4; count of bases not matched to a gene: 9. Germline CDR1 and CDR2: SGHAT and FQNNGV. The CDR3 contains 16 residues. The CDR3 region is CASSSLRGPLNEKLFF. The CDR3 nucleotides are TGTGCCAGCAGCTCCTTGAGGGGGCCGCTTAATGAAAAACTGTTTTTT.

The J gene is TRBJ2-5, the V gene TRBV11-3, with D perhaps matching TRBD1 or TRBD2 (5 bases each). V was clipped by 2 bases and J by 2 bases, with 12 bases between them. CDR3 length: 15 amino acids. CDR1 is SGHNT and CDR2 is YENEEA in the germline V gene. The CDR3 loop is CASSLNGAGQETQYF. In DNA form, the CDR3 reads TGTGCCAGCAGCTTAAACGGGGCGGGTCAAGAGACCCAGTACTTC.

This rearrangement joins TRBV7-2 to TRBJ2-5, with a possible D match to TRBD1 (7 bases). V was shortened by 4 bases and J by 4 bases, with 13 bases between the two germline ends. The V gene's germline CDR1 is SGHTA and CDR2 FQGNSA. The CDR3 is made up of 14 amino acids. CDR3 in DNA: TGTGCCAGCAGCTCTCAGGGGGGAAGAGAGACCCAGTACTTC. Its protein product is CASSSQGGRETQYF.

V is TRBV20-1 and J is TRBJ1-5, with 7 bases matching TRBD1. V shed 4 bases, J shed 5 bases, and the junction held 5 bases outside the gene matches. Germline V CDR1 and CDR2: DFQATT, SNEGSKA (reference sequence). This CDR3 contains 13 residues. This CDR3 is CSANRDRDQPQHF. DNA for the CDR3: TGCAGTGCTAACCGGGACAGAGATCAGCCCCAGCATTTT.

This chain links TRBV27 with TRBJ1-1; D is unclear. CDR1 and CDR2 (germline): MNHEY, SMNVEV (reference sequence). This CDR3 has 17 residues. V gave up 0 bases and J gave up 1 base, with 15 bases separating them. In nucleotides, the CDR3 is TGTGCCAGCAGTTTATCTTGGGTCGGCCTTGAGAACACTGAAGCTTTCTTT. It is translated as CASSLSWVGLENTEAFF.

The chain links TRBV7-2 to TRBJ1-1; D is possibly TRBD1 (6 bases). The V end lost 1 base, the J end lost 0 bases, and 12 bases lay between the germline ends. CDR1 SGHTA and CDR2 FQGNSA come from the germline V gene. The CDR3 length is 16 residues. The CDR3 spells CASSLVHRVVNTEAFF. CDR3 coding DNA: TGTGCCAGCAGCTTAGTCCACAGGGTCGTGAACACTGAAGCTTTCTTT.

The V call is TRBV28, the J call TRBJ1-2; D is unresolved. This CDR3 spans 13 amino acids. Per germline, CDR1 MDHEN and CDR2 SYDVKM. V lost 5 bases and J lost 4, with 11 bases in between. CDR3 in amino acids: CASSTGRIYGYTF. In DNA, the CDR3 is TGTGCCAGCAGTACTGGACGAATCTATGGCTACACCTTC.

The rearrangement links TRBV30 to TRBJ2-2; D not resolved. Trimming cost V 2 bases and J 6 bases, with 10 bases left between them. This CDR3 contains 13 residues. The germline V gene has CDR1 GTSNPN and CDR2 SVGIG (reference sequence). The CDR3 nucleotides are TGTGCCTGGAGTAGACAAGCCCCCGGGGAGCTGTTTTTT. This encodes CAWSRQAPGELFF.

The chain carries TRBV28 and TRBJ1-2; D unclear. The CDR3 extends over 15 amino acids. V lost 4 bases to trimming and J lost 4 bases, with 16 bases between them. Germline V gene lookup returns CDR1 MDHEN and CDR2 SYDVKM. The CDR3 DNA follows: TGTGCCAGCAGTTCGGAGCCCTCAAGAACCTATGGCTACACCTTC. It translates to CASSSEPSRTYGYTF.

This rearrangement joins TRBV20-1 to TRBJ2-7; D is possibly TRBD2 (6 bases). The CDR3 runs to 13 residues. Germline loops: CDR1 DFQATT, CDR2 SNEGSKA (reference sequence). V was clipped by 7 bases and J by 0 bases, with 13 bases between them. The CDR3 reads CSGGVGASYEQYF. Written as DNA, the CDR3 is TGCAGTGGGGGGGTCGGGGCCTCCTACGAGCAGTACTTC.

This chain links TRBV7-2 with TRBJ2-1, with 11 bases fitting TRBD2. V trimming: 4 bases; J trimming: 4 bases; junction bases outside the gene matches: 3. Germline CDR1 SGHTA, CDR2 FQGNSA. The CDR3 totals 15 residues. CDR3 region: CASSWGLAEYNEQFF. CDR3 DNA sequence: TGTGCCAGCAGCTGGGGACTAGCGGAATACAATGAGCAGTTCTTC.

This clonotype occurred once. The chain uses TRBV7-3 and TRBJ2-6; no definite D call. The ends were cut back, 1 base at V and 0 bases at J, with 4 bases in the middle. Germline CDR1 and CDR2: SGHTA and FQGTGA. The CDR3 totals 15 residues. CDR3: CASSLITSGANVLTF. The CDR3 DNA sequence: TGTGCCAGCAGCTTAATCACCTCTGGGGCCAACGTCCTGACTTTC.

V gene TRBV7-9 combines with J gene TRBJ1-2, with 7 bases that match TRBD1. Germline values: CDR1 SEHNR, CDR2 FQNEAQ (reference sequence). The CDR3 sequence is 13 residues long. Unmatched junction bases numbered 8, after V lost 6 bases and J lost 7 bases. This CDR3 is CASREGALSGYTF. For the CDR3, the DNA is TGTGCCAGCAGGGAGGGGGCGCTTAGTGGCTACACCTTC.

This clonotype was detected only once. V and J are TRBV3-1 and TRBJ1-3; tentative D call: TRBD1 (5 bases). CDR3 length equals 17 residues. Trimming took off 4 bases at V and 2 bases at J, with 18 bases between the two ends. CDR1 is LGHDT and CDR2 is YNNKEL in the germline V gene (reference sequence). This CDR3 reads CASSRLFRRGAGNTIYF. CDR3 nucleotide sequence: TGTGCCAGCAGCCGCCTGTTCCGGAGAGGGGCTGGAAACACCATATATTTT.

This chain links TRBV9 with TRBJ1-3, with 9 bases identical to TRBD1. Trimming removed 4 bases from V and 4 bases from J; junction bases left unmatched: 15. Germline CDR1 is SGDLS and CDR2 is YYNGEE. The CDR3 runs to 18 residues. The DNA of the CDR3 is TGTGCCAGCAGCCCACGCCGGAGACAGGGGGAACAGGGAAACACCATATATTTT. It encodes CASSPRRRQGEQGNTIYF.

The rearrangement uses TRBV11-3 and TRBJ2-4; possible D gene TRBD1, 5 bases. The CDR3 length is 15 residues. Germline V gives CDR1 SGHNT, CDR2 YENEEA. V lost 5 bases to trimming and J lost 10 bases, with 21 bases between them. CDR3 protein: CASSPRGREMGIQYF. In DNA, the CDR3 is TGTGCCAGCAGCCCTAGGGGTAGAGAGATGGGGATTCAGTACTTC.

This clonotype has just a few counts. As DNA, the CDR3 is TGTGCCAGCAGCTCACTAGCGGGAGAAGAGACCCAGTACTTC. Translated, it gives CASSSLAGEETQYF. The V and J genes are TRBV28 and TRBJ2-5; 11 bases agree with TRBD2. The CDR3 runs 14 residues. Germline V gene sequence: CDR1 MDHEN, CDR2 SYDVKM. J gave up 3 bases and V 6 bases, and 3 bases lay outside the gene matches.

The chain uses TRBV7-2 and TRBJ1-6; D gene ambiguous. Trimming stripped 1 base from V and 7 bases from J, with 8 bases between. Per the germline V gene, CDR1 is SGHTA and CDR2 is FQGNSA. The CDR3 consists of 14 residues. CDR3 bases: TGTGCCAGCAGCTTAGTCGGCTCGAATTCACCCCTCCACTTT. Translating it yields CASSLVGSNSPLHF. The complete variable domain, with remaining parts taken from reference TRBV7-2 and TRBJ1-6, reads GAGVSQSPSNKVTEKGKDVELRCDPISGHTALYWYRQSLGQGLEFLIYFQGNSAPDKSGLPSDRFSAERTGGSVSTLTIQRTQQEDSAVYLCASSLVGSNSPLHFGNGTRLTVT.

The rearrangement joins TRBV5-6 to TRBJ2-3; D could derive from TRBD1 or TRBD2 (6 bases each). Trimming took 6 bases from V and 9 from J, leaving 11 bases between them. The CDR3 runs to 11 residues. Looked up from germline, CDR1 is SGHDT and CDR2 is YYEEEE. For the CDR3, the DNA is TGTGCCAGCACCGGGGGCAGAACGCAGTATTTT. As protein: CASTGGRTQYF. Drawing the rest from reference TRBV5-6 and TRBJ2-3, the complete variable domain is DAGVTQSPTHLIKTRGQQVTLRCSPKSGHDTVSWYQQALGQGPQFIFQYYEEEERQRGNFPDRFSGHQFPNYSSELNVNALLLGDSALYLCASTGGRTQYFGPGTRLTVL.

CDR3 in amino acids: CASSQRTAHGYTF. The CDR3 DNA is TGTGCCAGCAGCCAGCGGACGGCCCATGGCTACACCTTC. The rearrangement joins TRBV7-9 to TRBJ1-2; D is undetermined. V lost 5 bases and J lost 6, with 13 bases in between. This CDR3 comprises 13 residues. CDR1 is SEHNR, CDR2 FQNEAQ, per germline (reference sequence).

The chain is built from TRBV3-1 and TRBJ2-7; the D is unclear. Trimming left V 1 base short and J 3 bases short, with 10 bases between. From germline, CDR1 is LGHDT and CDR2 YNNKEL (reference sequence). This CDR3 is 14 amino acids long. The CDR3, as DNA: TGTGCCAGCAGCCAAGCTCCTGTTGGCTACGAGCAGTACTTC. It yields the protein CASSQAPVGYEQYF.